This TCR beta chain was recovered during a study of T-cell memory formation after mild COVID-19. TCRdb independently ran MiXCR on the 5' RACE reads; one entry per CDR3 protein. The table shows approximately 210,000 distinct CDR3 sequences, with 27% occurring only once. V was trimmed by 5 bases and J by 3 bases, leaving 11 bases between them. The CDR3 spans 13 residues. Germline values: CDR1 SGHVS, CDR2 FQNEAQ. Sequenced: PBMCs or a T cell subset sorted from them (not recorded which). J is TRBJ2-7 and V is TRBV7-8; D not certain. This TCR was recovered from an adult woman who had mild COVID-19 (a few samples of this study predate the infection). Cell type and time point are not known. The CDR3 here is CASSPEPGYEQYF. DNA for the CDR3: TGTGCCAGCAGCCCGGAACCGGGCTACGAGCAGTACTTC.